These 15 T cell receptor beta chains were all obtained from the same sample, sequenced in a study of patients and donors after allogeneic stem cell transplantation. MiXCR was run by TCRdb on the RT-PCR reads, yielding one entry per CDR3 protein. This table has a few hundred thousand distinct CDR3 sequences, about 38% appearing once. The source material was blood, either unsorted or a sorted T cell fraction (not recorded which). These receptors were obtained from a human donor who was either an allogeneic HSCT recipient or a stem cell or donor lymphocyte infusion donor (not recorded which). It is not recorded whose cells these are; they may come from a transplant donor.

The V and J genes are TRBV2 and TRBJ1-1; the match to TRBD1 covers 8 bases. Trimming took 3 bases from V and 5 from J; bases not matched to a gene: 8. Per the germline V gene, CDR1 is SNHLY and CDR2 is FYNNEI. The CDR3 totals 15 residues. The chain's CDR3 is CASSDLRQGRTEAFF. CDR3 sequence (DNA): TGTGCCAGCAGTGATTTGAGACAGGGGAGAACTGAAGCTTTCTTT.

The genes are TRBV20-1 and TRBJ2-1, with 7 bases matching TRBD1. V lost 4 bases and J lost 8; bases outside the gene matches: 2. The CDR3 sequence is 11 residues long. CDR1 and CDR2 from the germline V gene are DFQATT and SNEGSKA (reference sequence). The CDR3 protein is CSAMTGYEQFF. In nucleotides, the CDR3 is TGCAGTGCTATGACAGGGTATGAGCAGTTCTTC.

This clonotype was counted a few times. V is TRBV9 and J is TRBJ2-7, with a weak D call TRBD2 (5 bases). The germline V and J ends were trimmed by 0 bases and 7 bases, with 14 bases remaining between them. This CDR3 contains 14 residues. Germline CDR1 and CDR2: SGDLS and YYNGEE. CDR3 loop: CASSVATAGGEQYF. The DNA of the CDR3 is TGTGCCAGCAGCGTAGCTACGGCAGGAGGTGAGCAGTACTTC.

This clonotype was recorded a few times. The chain recombines TRBV12-3 or TRBV12-4 with TRBJ1-1; the D is unclear. V was shortened by 6 bases and J by 2 bases, with 7 bases between the two germline ends. This CDR3 has 12 residues. The CDR3 DNA is TGTGCCAGCAGAAAACTAAACACTGAAGCTTTCTTT. As protein: CASRKLNTEAFF.

The V and J genes are TRBV7-8 and TRBJ1-5; D unresolved. The CDR3 consists of 12 residues. Trimming took 2 bases from V and 5 from J, leaving 4 bases between them. Per germline, CDR1 SGHVS and CDR2 FQNEAQ. This chain's CDR3 is CASSLFDQPQHF. In DNA, the CDR3 is TGTGCCAGCAGCTTATTTGATCAGCCCCAGCATTTT. The whole variable domain, filled in from reference TRBV7-8 and TRBJ1-5, reads GAGVSQSPRYKVAKRGQDVALRCDPISGHVSLFWYQQALGQGPEFLTYFQNEAQLDKSGLPSDRFFAERPEGSVSTLKIQRTQQEDSAVYLCASSLFDQPQHFGDGTRLSIL.

The rearrangement links TRBV9 to TRBJ1-1, with D unclear. The V end was cut by 1 base, the J end by 1 base, with 8 bases between. The CDR3 is 14 residues long. Germline V gene sequence: CDR1 SGDLS, CDR2 YYNGEE. The CDR3 loop is CASSVTTTNTEAFF. Written as DNA, the CDR3 is TGTGCCAGCAGCGTAACCACAACGAACACTGAAGCTTTCTTT.

The genes are TRBV4-1 and TRBJ1-4, with 9 bases aligning to TRBD1. The CDR3 runs 19 residues. With V trimmed by 5 bases and J by 0 bases, 13 bases remained unmatched. CDR1 MGHRA and CDR2 YSYEKL come from the germline V gene. Here the CDR3 reads CASSAPGRDRAATNEKLFF. Here the CDR3 DNA reads TGCGCCAGCAGCGCCCCGGGCCGGGACAGGGCCGCAACTAATGAAAAACTGTTTTTT.

This clonotype was picked up a small number of times. The rearrangement joins TRBV6-1 to TRBJ1-5; D possibly corresponds to TRBD1 (6 bases). CDR3 length: 14 amino acids. The ends were cut back, 2 bases at V and 3 bases at J, with 8 bases in the middle. CDR1 and CDR2 from the germline V gene are MNHNS and SASEGT. The chain's CDR3 is CASSETGPNQPQHF. The CDR3 DNA reads as TGTGCCAGCAGTGAAACAGGGCCCAATCAGCCCCAGCATTTT.

V and J are TRBV27 and TRBJ1-2; D remains unclear. The germline CDR1 and CDR2 sequences are MNHEY and SMNVEV (reference sequence). Deletions cut 1 base from V and 4 bases from J, with 4 bases between. The CDR3 covers 12 residues. CDR3 in amino acids: CASSLYGYGYTF. The CDR3 bases are TGTGCCAGCAGTTTATACGGCTATGGCTACACCTTC.

The V gene is TRBV10-2, the J gene TRBJ1-2, with TRBD1 as a possible D gene (5 bases). The CDR3 is 13 residues long. Trimming took off 8 bases at V and 3 bases at J, with 13 bases between the two ends. Germline V gene lookup returns CDR1 WSHSY and CDR2 SAAADI. The CDR3 region is CASLGASYYGYTF. In DNA form, the CDR3 reads TGCGCCAGCCTTGGGGCCAGTTACTATGGCTACACCTTC.

The J gene is TRBJ2-3, the V gene TRBV27; the match to TRBD1 covers 7 bases. V dropped 4 bases and J dropped 5; count of bases not matched to a gene: 6. Germline V lookup: CDR1 MNHEY, CDR2 SMNVEV (reference sequence). This CDR3 contains 14 residues. Here the CDR3 DNA reads TGTGCCAGCAGTTCCGGGACAGTAGTAGATACGCAGTATTTT. Translated: CASSSGTVVDTQYF.

V is TRBV28 and J is TRBJ2-5; possible D gene TRBD2, 6 bases. The V end was cut by 5 bases, the J end by 1 base, with 11 bases between. CDR1 is MDHEN and CDR2 is SYDVKM in the germline V gene. This CDR3 comprises 14 residues. The CDR3 DNA reads TGTGCCAGCAGTCCACCGGGACTCCAAGAGACCCAGTACTTC. It yields the protein CASSPPGLQETQYF.

The CDR3 nucleotides read TGCAGCGTTGAAGGAAGAAAAGGCACTGAAGCTTTCTTT. Translating gives CSVEGRKGTEAFF. This sequence joins TRBV29-1 and TRBJ1-1; D unresolved. The CDR3 runs to 13 residues. The ends were cut back, 1 base at V and 4 bases at J, with 10 bases in the middle. The V gene's germline CDR1 is SQVTM and CDR2 ANQGSEA.

V is TRBV11-2 and J is TRBJ2-1; 13 bases agree with TRBD2. Germline V gene lookup returns CDR1 SGHAT and CDR2 FQNNGV. V was clipped by 5 bases and J by 3 bases; unmatched bases: 7. The CDR3 contains 17 residues. The CDR3 DNA sequence: TGTGCCAGCAGCAGAATGGGACTAGCGGGGAACTACAATGAGCAGTTCTTC. Its translation: CASSRMGLAGNYNEQFF.

V usage is TRBV15 and J usage is TRBJ1-6; 7 bases match TRBD1. The CDR3 extends over 14 amino acids. Per germline, CDR1 LNHNV and CDR2 YYDKDF (reference sequence). V lost 4 bases, J lost 5 bases, and 2 bases stayed unmatched. CDR3 DNA sequence: TGTGCCACCAGCACACAGGGGAATAATTCACCCCTCCACTTT. It yields the protein CATSTQGNNSPLHF.